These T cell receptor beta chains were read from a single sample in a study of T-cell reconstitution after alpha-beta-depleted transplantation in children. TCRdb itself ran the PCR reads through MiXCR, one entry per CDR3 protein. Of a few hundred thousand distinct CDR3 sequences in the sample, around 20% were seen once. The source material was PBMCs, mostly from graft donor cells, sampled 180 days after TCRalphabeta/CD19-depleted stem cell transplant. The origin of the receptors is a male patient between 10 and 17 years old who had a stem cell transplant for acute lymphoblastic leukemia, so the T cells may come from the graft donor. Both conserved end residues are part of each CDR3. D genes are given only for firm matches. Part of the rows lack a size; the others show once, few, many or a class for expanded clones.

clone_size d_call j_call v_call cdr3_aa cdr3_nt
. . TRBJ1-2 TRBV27 CASSRASKSNYGYTF TGTGCCAGCAGTAGAGCCTCAAAGTCTAACTATGGCTACACCTTC
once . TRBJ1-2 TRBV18 CASSPDRNGYTF TGTGCCAGCTCACCGGACAGAAATGGCTACACCTTC
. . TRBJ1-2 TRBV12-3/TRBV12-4 CASSFRALADGYTF TGTGCCAGCAGTTTTCGGGCACTAGCTGATGGCTACACCTTC
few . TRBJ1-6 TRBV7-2 CASRPQGTSYNSPLHF TGTGCCAGCAGGCCGCAGGGCACGTCCTATAATTCACCCCTCCACTTT
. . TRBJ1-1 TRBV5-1 CASSQQAPSNTEAFF TGCGCCAGCAGCCAACAAGCCCCTTCGAACACTGAAGCTTTCTTT
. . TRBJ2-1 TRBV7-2 CASSPDRNNEQFF TGTGCCAGCAGCCCGGACCGAAACAATGAGCAGTTCTTC
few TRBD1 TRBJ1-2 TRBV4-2 CASSLVGQGTGGYTF TGTGCCAGCAGCCTCGTCGGACAGGGGACCGGGGGCTACACCTTC
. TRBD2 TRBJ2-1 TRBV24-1 CATSVPSGGRALGEYNEQFF TGTGCCACCAGTGTTCCGAGCGGCGGGAGGGCCTTGGGAGAGTACAATGAGCAGTTCTTC
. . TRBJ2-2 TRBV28 CASSNGELFF TGTGCCAGCAGCAACGGGGAGCTGTTTTTT
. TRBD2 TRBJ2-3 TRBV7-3 CASSPVAGPGGDTQYF TGTGCCAGCAGCCCAGTAGCGGGTCCCGGGGGAGATACGCAGTATTTT
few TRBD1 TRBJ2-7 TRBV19 CASSSGTERYEQYF TGTGCCAGTAGTTCGGGGACAGAGAGGTACGAGCAGTACTTC
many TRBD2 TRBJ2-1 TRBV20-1 CSATSLAGGSNEQFF TGCAGTGCTACCTCACTAGCGGGAGGGTCCAATGAGCAGTTCTTC
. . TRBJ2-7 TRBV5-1 CASSTPDGTRTRRLYEQYF TGCGCCAGCAGCACCCCCGATGGGACAAGGACACGGCGACTCTACGAGCAGTACTTC
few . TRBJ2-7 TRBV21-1 CASSTRTAFSYEQYF TGTGCCAGCAGCACGCGGACAGCCTTCTCCTACGAGCAGTACTTC
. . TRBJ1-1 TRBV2 CASSYGAPREAFF TGTGCCAGCAGTTACGGGGCGCCTCGTGAAGCTTTCTTT
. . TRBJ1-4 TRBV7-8 CASSPGQINEKLFF TGTGCCAGCAGCCCGGGCCAGATTAATGAAAAACTGTTTTTT
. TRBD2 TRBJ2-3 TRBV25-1 CASSSFIAGGATDTQYF TGTGCCAGCAGTTCCTTTATAGCGGGAGGCGCCACAGATACGCAGTATTTT
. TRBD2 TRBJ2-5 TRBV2 CDSSLPGLADQETQYF TGTGACAGCTCACTACCCGGACTAGCGGATCAAGAGACCCAGTACTTC
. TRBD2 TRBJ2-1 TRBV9 CASSADLYKGLAGVPLQDEQFF TGTGCCAGCAGCGCCGATCTCTACAAGGGACTAGCGGGAGTCCCCCTACAGGATGAGCAGTTCTTC
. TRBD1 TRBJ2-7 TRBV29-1 CSVVGQGIYYEQYF TGCAGCGTTGTGGGACAGGGGATTTACTACGAGCAGTACTTC
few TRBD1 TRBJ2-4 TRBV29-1 CSVAGDRGNRSAKNIQYF TGCAGCGTTGCCGGGGACAGGGGTAATCGATCGGCCAAAAACATTCAGTACTTC
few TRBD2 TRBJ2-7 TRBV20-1 CSAPREGLDEQYF TGCAGTGCTCCCCGGGAGGGCCTGGACGAGCAGTACTTC
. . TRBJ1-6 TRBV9 CASSVSLGLNSPLHF TGTGCCAGCAGCGTCTCCCTCGGCCTTAATTCACCCCTCCACTTT
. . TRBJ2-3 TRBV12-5 CASGSTSTDTQYF TGTGCTAGTGGCTCAACAAGCACAGATACGCAGTATTTT
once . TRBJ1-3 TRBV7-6 CASSLGGYSGNTIYF TGTGCCAGCAGCCTTGGGGGTTACTCGGGAAACACCATATATTTT
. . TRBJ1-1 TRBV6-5 CASSYGPGTTEAFF TGTGCCAGCAGTTACGGCCCAGGGACGACTGAAGCTTTCTTT
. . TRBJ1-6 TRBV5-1 CASSFGTGQSLFSSYNSPLHF TGCGCCAGCAGCTTCGGTACGGGACAAAGCCTATTCAGCTCCTATAATTCACCCCTCCACTTT
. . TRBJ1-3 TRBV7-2 CASSLAMMRTGNTIYF TGTGCCAGCAGCTTAGCAATGATGCGGACTGGAAACACCATATATTTT
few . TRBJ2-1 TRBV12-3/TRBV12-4 CASRRREQFF TGTGCCAGCCGTCGGAGAGAGCAGTTCTTC
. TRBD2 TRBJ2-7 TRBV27 CASSLVALGLAGNYEQYF TGTGCCAGCAGTTTAGTAGCACTCGGACTAGCGGGAAACTACGAGCAGTACTTC
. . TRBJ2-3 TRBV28 CASSLLPSESDTQYF TGTGCCAGCAGTTTATTGCCTAGCGAATCAGATACGCAGTATTTT
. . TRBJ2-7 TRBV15 CATSRRTVSYEQYF TGTGCCACCAGCAGACGGACAGTCTCCTACGAGCAGTACTTC
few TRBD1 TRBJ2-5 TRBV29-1 CSVGQGAGETQYF TGCAGCGTCGGACAGGGGGCGGGAGAGACCCAGTACTTC
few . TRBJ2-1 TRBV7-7 CASSPNLQGKIKNEQFF TGTGCCAGCAGCCCCAACTTACAGGGAAAAATAAAGAATGAGCAGTTCTTC